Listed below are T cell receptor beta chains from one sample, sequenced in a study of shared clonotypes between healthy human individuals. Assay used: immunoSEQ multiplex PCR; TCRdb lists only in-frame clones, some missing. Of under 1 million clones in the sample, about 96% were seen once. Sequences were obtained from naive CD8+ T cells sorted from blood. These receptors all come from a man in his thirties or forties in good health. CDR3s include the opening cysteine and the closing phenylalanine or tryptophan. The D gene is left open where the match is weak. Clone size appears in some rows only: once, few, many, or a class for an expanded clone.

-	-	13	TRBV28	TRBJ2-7	CASSPRAGYEQYF	TGTGCCAGCAGCCCACGCGCGGGATACGAGCAGTACTTC
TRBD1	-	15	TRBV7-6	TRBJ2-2	CASSNRDRGTGELFF	TGTGCCAGCAGCAATCGGGACAGGGGCACCGGGGAGCTGTTTTTT
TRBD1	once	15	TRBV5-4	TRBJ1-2	CASSHTGVEDYGYTF	TGTGCCAGCAGCCACACAGGGGTTGAGGACTATGGCTACACCTTC
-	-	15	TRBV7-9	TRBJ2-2	CASSSDRQRTGELFF	TGTGCCAGCAGCTCAGACAGACAGCGAACCGGGGAGCTGTTTTTT
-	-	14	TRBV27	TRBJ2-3	CASSLSKIPDTQYF	TGTGCCAGCAGTTTATCTAAAATACCGGATACGCAGTATTTT
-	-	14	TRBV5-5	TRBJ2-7	CASSLPISEYEQYF	TGTGCCAGCAGCTTGCCGATTAGCGAATACGAGCAGTACTTC
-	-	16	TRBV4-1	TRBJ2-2	CASSQVGGTYTGELFF	TGCGCCAGCAGCCAAGTAGGCGGGACCTACACCGGGGAGCTGTTTTTT
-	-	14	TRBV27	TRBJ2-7	CASSFEPTTYEQYF	TGTGCCAGCAGTTTCGAGCCAACTACCTACGAGCAGTACTTC
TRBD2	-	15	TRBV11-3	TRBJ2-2	CASSSGLAGTGELFF	TGTGCCAGCAGCTCGGGACTAGCTGGCACCGGGGAGCTGTTTTTT
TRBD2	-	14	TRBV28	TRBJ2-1	CASSLLAVYNEQFF	TGTGCCAGCAGTTTACTAGCGGTCTACAATGAGCAGTTCTTC
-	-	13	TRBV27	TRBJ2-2	CASRPLDSGELFF	TGTGCCAGCCGCCCTTTGGACAGCGGGGAGCTGTTTTTT
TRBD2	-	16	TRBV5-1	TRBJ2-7	CASSPRTSGRNNEQYF	TGCGCCAGCAGCCCGAGGACTAGCGGGAGGAATAACGAGCAGTACTTC
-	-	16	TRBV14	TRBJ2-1	CASSQDSQRAYNEQFF	TGTGCCAGCAGCCAAGACAGTCAGAGGGCGTACAATGAGCAGTTCTTC